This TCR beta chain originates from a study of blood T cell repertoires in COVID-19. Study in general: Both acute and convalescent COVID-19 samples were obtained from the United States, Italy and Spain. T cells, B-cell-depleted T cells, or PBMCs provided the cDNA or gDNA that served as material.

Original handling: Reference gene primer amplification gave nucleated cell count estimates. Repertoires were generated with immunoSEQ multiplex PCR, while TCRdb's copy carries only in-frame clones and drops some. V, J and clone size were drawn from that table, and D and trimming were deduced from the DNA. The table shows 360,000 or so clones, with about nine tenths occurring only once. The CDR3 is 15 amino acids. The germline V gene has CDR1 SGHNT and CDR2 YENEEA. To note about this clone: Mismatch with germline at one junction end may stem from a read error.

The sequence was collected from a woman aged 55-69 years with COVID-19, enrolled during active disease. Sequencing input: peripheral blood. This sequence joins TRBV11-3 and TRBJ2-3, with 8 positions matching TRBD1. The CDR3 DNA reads TGTGCCAGCAGCTCAGGACAGGGTAGCACCGATACGCAGTATTTT. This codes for CASSSGQGSTDTQYF.